Below, 22 T cell receptor beta chains from the same sample are listed, as sequenced in a study of shared clonotypes between healthy human individuals (dated by TCRdb to the early 2020s). Libraries came from the immunoSEQ multiplex PCR assay. TCRdb holds this immuneACCESS table with in-frame rearrangements only. Some clones are missing; in checked studies, unresolved V genes explain under half, and the rest has no known cause. This sample lists over a million clones; around three quarters were detected once. Clones ranked in the top ten supply around 0.47% of the sample. Sequencing was performed on memory CD4+ T cells from PBMCs. The cell subset or site label, as the study defines it: CD45RA-negative fraction. The receptors were gathered from a man aged 18 to 29 in good health. Some clones in this sample may be carry-over from other donors' samples.

This clone has more than one count but fewer than ten. The J gene is TRBJ2-7, the V gene TRBV19, with 7 positions matching TRBD1. In germline, CDR1 is LNHDA, CDR2 SQIVND (reference sequence). CDR3 length equals 16 residues. Trimming at V came to 3 bases and at J to 4 bases, leaving 12 bases not matched to a gene. CDR3 sequence: CASSIPHRGGVYEQYF. The CDR3 coding sequence is TGTGCCAGTAGTATCCCTCACAGGGGCGGAGTATACGAGCAGTACTTC.

Regarding this clone: A much larger clone lies a single base off, so this may be a read error. The sample holds other DNA sequences that translate to the same CDR3. In DNA, the CDR3 is TGTGCCAGCAGTGGGACGAACACCGGGGAGCTGTTTTTT. This translates into CASSGTNTGELFF. The rearrangement uses TRBV2 and TRBJ2-2, with unresolved D. Deletions cut 4 bases from V and 0 bases from J, with 3 bases between. CDR1 and CDR2 (germline): SNHLY, FYNNEI. CDR3 length equals 13 residues.

The rearrangement links TRBV5-8 to TRBJ1-2; TRBD1 might be the D (5 bases). CDR3 length: 14 residues. Germline V CDR1 and CDR2: SGHTS, YDEGEE. Trimming took 0 bases from V and 4 from J, leaving 10 bases between them. The CDR3 spells CASSLVGGSYGYTF. The CDR3 bases are TGTGCCAGCAGCTTGGTGGGGGGATCCTATGGCTACACCTTC.

The sample holds a few counts of this clone. This chain connects TRBV18 to TRBJ2-5, with 14 bases matching TRBD2. The germline V gene has CDR1 KGHSH and CDR2 LQKENI. This CDR3 contains 15 residues. V lost 4 bases to trimming and J lost 5 bases; unmatched junction nucleotides: 3. The CDR3 loop is CASSRGLAGEETQYF. DNA of the CDR3: TGTGCCAGCTCACGGGGACTAGCGGGAGAGGAGACCCAGTACTTC.

The chain joins TRBV6-6 to TRBJ2-4, with D maybe TRBD1 (5 bases). Trimming took 2 bases from V and 7 from J, leaving 12 bases between them. The CDR3 is 14 amino acids. From germline, CDR1 is MNHNY and CDR2 SVGAGI (reference sequence). Written as DNA, the CDR3 is TGTGCCAGCAGTTACGACAGTTCATCGAACATTCAGTACTTC. Translated, it gives CASSYDSSSNIQYF.

The chain is built from TRBV2 and TRBJ1-5, with TRBD1 as a possible D gene (5 bases). V lost 6 bases and J 5 bases, leaving 14 bases between the germline ends. Per the germline V gene, CDR1 is SNHLY and CDR2 is FYNNEI. The CDR3 is made up of 14 amino acids. The CDR3 coding sequence is TGTGCCAGCAGGCAGGGTACTCCCGATCAGCCCCAGCATTTT. The encoded protein is CASRQGTPDQPQHF.

The J gene is TRBJ1-4, the V gene TRBV4-2; D call uncertain. V was cut by 1 base and J by 0 bases, with 6 bases left in between. The V gene's germline CDR1 is LGHNA and CDR2 YNFKEQ. The CDR3 spans 15 residues. The CDR3 nucleotides are TGTGCCAGCAGCCAAGGGCCTGCAACTAATGAAAAACTGTTTTTT. Its translation: CASSQGPATNEKLFF.

The chain links TRBV7-2 to TRBJ2-6; D might be TRBD1 (6 bases). The CDR3 spans 13 residues. The germline gives CDR1 SGHTA, CDR2 FQGNSA. V lost 4 bases to trimming and J lost 8 bases, with 9 bases between them. This CDR3 is CASSYRVPNVLTF. The CDR3 DNA sequence: TGTGCCAGCAGCTACAGGGTTCCCAACGTCCTGACTTTC.

This chain connects TRBV6-4 to TRBJ2-2, with 10 bases lining up with TRBD1. After removal of 6 bases from V and 5 bases from J, the junction contained 3 bases not matched to a gene. CDR1 is MRHNA, CDR2 SNTAGT, per germline. This CDR3 spans 14 amino acids. Here the CDR3 reads CASSGQGGTGELFF. The CDR3 coding sequence is TGTGCCAGCAGCGGACAGGGGGGAACCGGGGAGCTGTTTTTT.

This chain joins TRBV28 and TRBJ1-3; possible D gene TRBD1, 5 bases. The CDR3 consists of 14 residues. Trimming cost V 5 bases and J 2 bases, with 10 bases left between them. Germline CDR1 and CDR2: MDHEN and SYDVKM. The CDR3 sequence is CASSPAGAGNTIYF. CDR3 DNA: TGTGCCAGCAGTCCCGCGGGGGCTGGAAACACCATATATTTT.

This chain uses TRBV5-4 with TRBJ1-2; the D gene is possibly TRBD1 (5 bases). CDR3 length: 16 residues. V lost 5 bases to trimming and J lost 4 bases, with 21 bases between them. The germline CDR1 and CDR2 sequences are SGHNT and YYREEE (reference sequence). This chain's CDR3 is CASSQPSPGGAYGYTF. In DNA form, the CDR3 reads TGTGCCAGCAGTCAACCCTCTCCTGGGGGAGCCTATGGCTACACCTTC.

This chain uses TRBV30 with TRBJ2-5; D not resolved. Germline V gene lookup returns CDR1 GTSNPN and CDR2 SVGIG (reference sequence). The CDR3 sequence is 14 residues long. V was clipped by 3 bases and J by 3 bases, with 14 bases between them. CDR3 loop: CAWSPRTIEETQYF. CDR3 in DNA: TGTGCCTGGAGCCCTCGGACGATCGAAGAGACCCAGTACTTC.

This clone has more than one count but fewer than ten. This chain connects TRBV11-2 to TRBJ1-1, with D possibly being TRBD1 (5 bases). The CDR3 consists of 14 residues. Germline CDR1 SGHAT, CDR2 FQNNGV. The V gene lost 5 bases and the J gene lost 8 bases, with 18 bases spanning the gap. CDR3: CASSGGGAREEAFF. The CDR3 DNA sequence: TGTGCCAGCAGCGGGGGAGGGGCGCGGGAGGAAGCTTTCTTT.

The chain joins TRBV28 to TRBJ2-2, with no clear D. Germline assignment: CDR1 MDHEN and CDR2 SYDVKM. The V and J ends lost 6 bases and 1 base respectively, with 6 bases between them. This CDR3 is 13 amino acids long. The CDR3 bases are TGTGCCAGCAGCGCCGGGAACACCGGGGAGCTGTTTTTT. It is translated as CASSAGNTGELFF. Variable domain in full (rest from reference TRBV28 and TRBJ2-2): DVKVTQSSRYLVKRTGEKVFLECVQDMDHENMFWYRQDPGLGLRLIYFSYDVKMKEKGDIPEGYSVSREKKERFSLILESASTNQTSMYLCASSAGNTGELFFGEGSRLTVL.

CDR3 loop: CASSPLTGLEQFF. The CDR3 DNA sequence: TGTGCCAGCTCACCACTCACGGGGCTTGAGCAGTTCTTC. V usage is TRBV18 and J usage is TRBJ2-1; D tentatively fits TRBD1 or TRBD2 (5 bases each). The CDR3 has 13 amino acids. Trimming took off 1 base at V and 9 bases at J, with 10 bases between the two ends. Per the germline V gene, CDR1 is KGHSH and CDR2 is LQKENI. Full variable domain (missing parts from reference TRBV18 and TRBJ2-1): NAGVMQNPRHLVRRRGQEARLRCSPMKGHSHVYWYRQLPEEGLKFMVYLQKENIIDESGMPKERFSAEFPKEGPSILRIQQVVRGDSAAYFCASSPLTGLEQFFGPGTRLTVL.

The CDR3 DNA follows: TGTGCCAGCAGTACAACGACCCAGGGCTATGGCTACACCTTC. Its translation: CASSTTTQGYGYTF. The rearrangement uses TRBV28 and TRBJ1-2; tentative D call: TRBD1 (5 bases). The CDR3 covers 14 residues. CDR1 is MDHEN and CDR2 is SYDVKM in the germline V gene. Trimming pared 5 bases from V and 4 bases from J, leaving 14 bases between.

V gene TRBV5-6 combines with J gene TRBJ2-5, with TRBD1 identical over 8 bases. V shed 3 bases, J shed 5 bases, and the junction held 9 bases outside the gene matches. The V gene's germline CDR1 is SGHDT and CDR2 YYEEEE. The CDR3 is 15 residues long. Here the CDR3 reads CASSSTDRVRETQYF. In DNA, the CDR3 is TGTGCCAGCAGCTCTACGGACAGGGTTAGGGAGACCCAGTACTTC.

This clone was recorded a few times. The same CDR3 also results from other DNA sequences found in this sample. This chain joins TRBV18 and TRBJ2-3; D is possibly TRBD1 (5 bases). The V end was cut by 2 bases, the J end by 2 bases, with 5 bases between. Germline CDR1 and CDR2: KGHSH and LQKENI. CDR3 length: 13 residues. The CDR3 region has the DNA TGTGCCAGCTCACCAGGGGCCACAGATACGCAGTATTTT. This gives the protein CASSPGATDTQYF.

The chain joins TRBV27 to TRBJ2-1; weak D call: TRBD2 (5 bases). The germline CDR1 and CDR2 sequences are MNHEY and SMNVEV (reference sequence). Deletions cut 3 bases from V and 2 bases from J, with 11 bases between. The CDR3 sequence is 15 residues long. DNA for the CDR3: TGTGCCAGCAGTTTGGGTGGGAGCACCTACAATGAGCAGTTCTTC. Its protein product is CASSLGGSTYNEQFF.

J is TRBJ2-3 and V is TRBV28; TRBD1 matches at 8 bases. Germline-derived CDR1 and CDR2 are MDHEN and SYDVKM. There are 15 residues in the CDR3. V shed 4 bases and J 6 bases; nucleotides not matched to a gene: 9. The CDR3 DNA reads as TGTGCCAGCAGTTCCCCAGGGGGCGCGGTGGATACGCAGTATTTT. Translating gives CASSSPGGAVDTQYF.

Concerning this clone itself: Additional DNA sequences in this sample encode the identical CDR3. J is TRBJ1-2 and V is TRBV18; 7 bases match TRBD1. This CDR3 region has 13 residues. The V segment lost 3 bases and the J segment 3 bases; nucleotides outside the gene matches: 1. Germline assignment: CDR1 KGHSH and CDR2 LQKENI. CDR3 sequence (DNA): TGTGCCAGCTCACCCGGGACAGACTATGGCTACACCTTC. Translated, it gives CASSPGTDYGYTF. The whole variable domain, remainder taken from reference TRBV18 and TRBJ1-2, is NAGVMQNPRHLVRRRGQEARLRCSPMKGHSHVYWYRQLPEEGLKFMVYLQKENIIDESGMPKERFSAEFPKEGPSILRIQQVVRGDSAAYFCASSPGTDYGYTFGSGTRLTVV.

This sequence joins TRBV28 and TRBJ2-1; D assignment may be TRBD1 or TRBD2 (5 bases each). Germline V gene data show CDR1 as MDHEN and CDR2 as SYDVKM. The CDR3 length is 12 residues. V lost 4 bases to trimming and J lost 12 bases, with 13 bases between them. DNA for the CDR3: TGTGCCAGCAGTTCCGAGGGGTGGGGGCAGTTCTTC. Protein: CASSSEGWGQFF.